This T cell receptor beta chain derives from a study of blood T cell repertoires in COVID-19. Study details: Specimens from acute and convalescent COVID-19 originated in the United States, Italy and Spain. PBMCs, B-cell-depleted T cells, or T cells provided the cDNA or gDNA that made up the material.

Deletions cut 7 bases from V and 4 bases from J, with 7 bases between. Germline V gene lookup returns CDR1 MDHEN and CDR2 SYDVKM. The length of the CDR3 is 11 residues. TCRdb keeps only in-frame clones here, not all; method: immunoSEQ multiplex PCR. The sample lists over 85,000 clones, approximately 82% seen once, with about 2% in the top ten. Sequenced input: peripheral blood. This receptor was taken from a woman between 70 and 85 years old with acute or convalescent COVID-19. This sequence joins TRBV28 and TRBJ1-2; no firm D call. The CDR3 DNA is TGTGCCAGCACAACTACCTATGGCTACACCTTC. As protein: CASTTTYGYTF.